Presented here are 8 T cell receptor beta chains from one specimen sequenced in a study of T cell responses to AZD1222 COVID-19 vaccine. The repertoire was sequenced with immunoSEQ multiplex PCR; TCRdb's copy has only in-frame clones and lacks some. The data show about 97,000 clones, 70% to 90% seen once. This material consisted of peripheral blood, taken on day 0 of AZD1222 vaccination. These receptors were obtained from an adult in good health.

The gene calls are TRBV13 and TRBJ1-2, with TRBD1 matching 7 bases. CDR1 and CDR2 (germline): PRHDT, FYEKMQ (reference sequence). The CDR3 has 13 residues. V lost 5 bases, J lost 3 bases, and 3 bases stayed unmatched. CDR3 region: CASSTQGDYGYTF. DNA for the CDR3: TGTGCCAGCAGCACCCAGGGGGACTATGGCTACACCTTC.

The chain carries TRBV7-9 and TRBJ2-1, with D tentatively TRBD2 (6 bases). V lost 5 bases and J 3 bases, leaving 11 bases between the germline ends. Germline CDR1 is SEHNR and CDR2 is FQNEAQ (reference sequence). CDR3 size: 14 residues. CDR3 residues: CASSLTSSYNEQFF. The CDR3 nucleotides read TGTGCCAGCAGCCTGACTAGTAGCTACAATGAGCAGTTCTTC.

The chain couples TRBV14 to TRBJ2-7; possible D gene TRBD1, 6 bases. Per germline, CDR1 SGHDN and CDR2 FVKESK. CDR3 length: 12 amino acids. V was clipped by 3 bases and J by 4 bases, with 7 bases between them. The CDR3 loop reads CASSHRGYEQYF. In DNA, the CDR3 is TGTGCCAGCAGCCACAGGGGTTACGAGCAGTACTTC.

The rearrangement links TRBV6-1 to TRBJ1-2; no clear D. In germline, CDR1 is MNHNS, CDR2 SASEGT. The CDR3 is 16 residues long. The V end lost 3 bases, the J end lost 0 bases, and 14 bases lay between the germline ends. CDR3 amino acids: CASSDDIWRTNYGYTF. Here the CDR3 DNA reads TGTGCCAGCAGTGATGATATATGGCGGACTAACTATGGCTACACCTTC.

This clone was recorded only once. V gene TRBV7-3 combines with J gene TRBJ2-7, with TRBD2 matching 13 bases. V lost 3 bases, J lost 1 base, and 0 bases stayed unmatched. The germline gives CDR1 SGHTA, CDR2 FQGTGA. The length of the CDR3 is 15 residues. DNA for the CDR3: TGTGCCAGCAGCTTGACTAGCGGGGGGTCCTACGAGCAGTACTTC. Translated, it gives CASSLTSGGSYEQYF.

This CDR3 is CASSRRPTGNSGNTIYF. The CDR3 nucleotides are TGTGCCAGCAGCCGACGCCCCACAGGAAACTCTGGAAACACCATATATTTT. This chain links TRBV5-5 with TRBJ1-3; maybe TRBD1 (5 bases). Germline assignment: CDR1 SGHKS and CDR2 YYEKEE (reference sequence). V lost 4 bases and J 0 bases, leaving 17 bases between the germline ends. This CDR3 is 17 amino acids long.

The V gene is TRBV25-1, the J gene TRBJ1-4; 8 bases map to TRBD1. With 3 bases clipped from V and 4 bases from J, the junction kept 7 bases outside the gene matches. Germline CDR1 is MGHDK and CDR2 is SYGVNS. The CDR3 extends over 16 amino acids. The CDR3 spells CASSDPDRGLNEKLFF. CDR3 bases: TGTGCCAGCAGTGATCCAGACAGGGGACTTAATGAAAAACTGTTTTTT.

The rearrangement joins TRBV7-9 to TRBJ2-5, with D hard to call. Trimming cost V 8 bases and J 2 bases, with 9 bases left between them. Germline CDR1 is SEHNR and CDR2 is FQNEAQ (reference sequence). The CDR3 covers 12 residues. The CDR3: CASGPKQETQYF. Written as DNA, the CDR3 is TGTGCCAGCGGGCCTAAACAAGAGACCCAGTACTTC. The full variable domain, in which reference TRBV7-9 and TRBJ2-5 provide the parts outside the CDR3, is DTGVSQNPRHKITKRGQNVTFRCDPISEHNRLYWYRQTLGQGPEFLTYFQNEAQLEKSRLLSDRFSAERPKGSFSTLEIQRTEQGDSAMYLCASGPKQETQYFGPGTRLLVL.